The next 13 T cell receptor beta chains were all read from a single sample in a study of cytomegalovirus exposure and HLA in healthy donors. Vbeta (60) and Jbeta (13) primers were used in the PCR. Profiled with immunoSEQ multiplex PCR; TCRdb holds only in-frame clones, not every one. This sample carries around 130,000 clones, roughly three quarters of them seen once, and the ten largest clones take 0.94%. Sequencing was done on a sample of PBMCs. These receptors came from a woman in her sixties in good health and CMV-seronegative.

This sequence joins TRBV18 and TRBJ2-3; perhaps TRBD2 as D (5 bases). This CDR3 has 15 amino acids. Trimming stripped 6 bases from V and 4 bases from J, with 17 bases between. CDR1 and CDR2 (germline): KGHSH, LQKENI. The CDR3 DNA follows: TGTGCCAGCTCCCACGGACTCCCGGGTGCAGATACGCAGTATTTT. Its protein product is CASSHGLPGADTQYF.

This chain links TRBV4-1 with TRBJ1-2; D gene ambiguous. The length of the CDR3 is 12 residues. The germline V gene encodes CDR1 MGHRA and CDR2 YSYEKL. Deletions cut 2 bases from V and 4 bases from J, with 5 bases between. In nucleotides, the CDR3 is TGCGCCAGCAGCCAACCTTCCTATGGCTACACCTTC. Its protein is CASSQPSYGYTF.

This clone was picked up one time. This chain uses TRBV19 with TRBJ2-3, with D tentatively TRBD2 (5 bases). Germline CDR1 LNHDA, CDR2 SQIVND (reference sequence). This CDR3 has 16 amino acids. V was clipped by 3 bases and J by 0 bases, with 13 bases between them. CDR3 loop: CASSMRASTSTDTQYF. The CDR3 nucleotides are TGTGCCAGTAGTATGAGGGCTAGCACGAGCACAGATACGCAGTATTTT.

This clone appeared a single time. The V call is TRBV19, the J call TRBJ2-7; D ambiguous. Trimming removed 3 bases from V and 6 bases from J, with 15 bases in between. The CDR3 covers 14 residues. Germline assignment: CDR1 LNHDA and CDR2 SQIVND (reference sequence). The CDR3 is CASSMEGGTGEQYF. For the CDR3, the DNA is TGTGCCAGTAGTATGGAAGGCGGAACGGGCGAGCAGTACTTC.

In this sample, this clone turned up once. The CDR3 bases are TGCGCCAGCAGCTTGGAAAGCATTCGTGACATTCAGTACTTC. Translation gives CASSLESIRDIQYF. The chain links TRBV5-1 to TRBJ2-4, with no clear D. In germline, CDR1 is SGHRS, CDR2 YFSETQ. This CDR3 is 14 amino acids long. Trimming shortened V by 0 bases and J by 8 bases, and 12 bases separated the two germline ends.

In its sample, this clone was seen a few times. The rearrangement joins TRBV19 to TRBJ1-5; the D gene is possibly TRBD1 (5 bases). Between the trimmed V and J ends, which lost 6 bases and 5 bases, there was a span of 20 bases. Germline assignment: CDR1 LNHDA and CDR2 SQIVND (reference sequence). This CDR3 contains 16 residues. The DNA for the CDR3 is TGTGCCAGTAGCAAGTACTCGGGGGACGGATATCAGCCCCAGCATTTT. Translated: CASSKYSGDGYQPQHF.

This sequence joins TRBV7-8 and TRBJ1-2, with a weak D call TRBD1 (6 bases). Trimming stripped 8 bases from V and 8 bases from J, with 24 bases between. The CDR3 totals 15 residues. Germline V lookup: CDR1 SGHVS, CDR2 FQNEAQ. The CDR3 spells CASRPFRDTLGGYTF. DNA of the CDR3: TGTGCCAGCCGTCCTTTCCGGGACACACTAGGGGGCTACACCTTC.

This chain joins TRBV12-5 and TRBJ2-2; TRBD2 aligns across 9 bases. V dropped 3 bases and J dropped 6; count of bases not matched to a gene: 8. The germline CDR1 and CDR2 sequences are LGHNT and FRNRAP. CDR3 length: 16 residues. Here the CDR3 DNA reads TGTGCTAGTGGTTTTAGGGCGGGAGGGTTGGCCGGGGAGCTGTTTTTT. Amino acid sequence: CASGFRAGGLAGELFF.

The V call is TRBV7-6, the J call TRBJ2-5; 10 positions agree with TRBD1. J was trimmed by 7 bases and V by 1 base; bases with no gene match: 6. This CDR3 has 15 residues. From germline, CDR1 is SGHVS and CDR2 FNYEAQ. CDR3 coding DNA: TGTGCCAGCAGCTTAGTAGGGACAGGGGTCGGGACCCAGTACTTC. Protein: CASSLVGTGVGTQYF.

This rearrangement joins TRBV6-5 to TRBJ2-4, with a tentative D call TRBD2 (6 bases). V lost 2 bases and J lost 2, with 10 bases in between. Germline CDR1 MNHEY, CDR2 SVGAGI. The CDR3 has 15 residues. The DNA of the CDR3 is TGTGCCAGCAGTTACGACGGGAGTACCAAAAACATTCAGTACTTC. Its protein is CASSYDGSTKNIQYF.

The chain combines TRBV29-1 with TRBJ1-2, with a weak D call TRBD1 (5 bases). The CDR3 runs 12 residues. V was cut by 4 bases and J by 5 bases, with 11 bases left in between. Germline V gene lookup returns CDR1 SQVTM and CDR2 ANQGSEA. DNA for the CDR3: TGCAGCGTTGGGGAGGGGACTTATGGCTACACCTTC. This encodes CSVGEGTYGYTF. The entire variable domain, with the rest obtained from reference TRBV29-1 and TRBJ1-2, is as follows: SAVISQKPSRDICQRGTSLTIQCQVDSQVTMMFWYRQQPGQSLTLIATANQGSEATYESGFVIDKFPISRPNLTFSTLTVSNMSPEDSSIYLCSVGEGTYGYTFGSGTRLTVV.

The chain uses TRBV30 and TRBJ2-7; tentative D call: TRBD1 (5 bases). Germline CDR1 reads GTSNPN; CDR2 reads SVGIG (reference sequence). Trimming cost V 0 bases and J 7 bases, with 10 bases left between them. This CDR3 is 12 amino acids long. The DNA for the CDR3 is TGTGCCTGGAGTGTTTATAGGGGAGAGCAGTACTTC. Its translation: CAWSVYRGEQYF.

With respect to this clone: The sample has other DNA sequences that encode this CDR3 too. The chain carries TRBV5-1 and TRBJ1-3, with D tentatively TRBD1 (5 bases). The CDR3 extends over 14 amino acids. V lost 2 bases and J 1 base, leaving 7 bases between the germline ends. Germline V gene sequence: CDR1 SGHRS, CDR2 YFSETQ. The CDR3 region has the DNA TGCGCCAGCAGCTTTGGGGGGTCTGGAAACACCATATATTTT. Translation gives CASSFGGSGNTIYF.